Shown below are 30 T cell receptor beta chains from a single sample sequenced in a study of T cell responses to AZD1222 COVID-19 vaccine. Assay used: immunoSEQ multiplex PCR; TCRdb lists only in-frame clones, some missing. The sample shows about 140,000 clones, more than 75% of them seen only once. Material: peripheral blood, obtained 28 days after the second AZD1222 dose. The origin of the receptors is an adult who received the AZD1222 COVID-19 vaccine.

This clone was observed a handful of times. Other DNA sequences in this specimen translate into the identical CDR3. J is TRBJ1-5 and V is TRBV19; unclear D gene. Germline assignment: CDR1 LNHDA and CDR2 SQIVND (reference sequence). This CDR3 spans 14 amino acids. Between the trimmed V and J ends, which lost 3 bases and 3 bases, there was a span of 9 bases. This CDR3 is CASSIGRSNQPQHF. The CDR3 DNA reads TGTGCCAGTAGTATTGGCAGATCCAATCAGCCCCAGCATTTT. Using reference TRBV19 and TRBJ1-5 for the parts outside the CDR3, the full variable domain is DGGITQSPKYLFRKEGQNVTLSCEQNLNHDAMYWYRQDPGQGLRLIYYSQIVNDFQKGDIAEGYSVSREKKESFPLTVTSAQKNPTAFYLCASSIGRSNQPQHFGDGTRLSIL.

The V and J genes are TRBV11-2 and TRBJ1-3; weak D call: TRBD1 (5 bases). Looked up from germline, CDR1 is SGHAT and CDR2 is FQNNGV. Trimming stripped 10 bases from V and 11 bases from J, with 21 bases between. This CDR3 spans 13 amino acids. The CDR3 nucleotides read TGTGCCACCTCAAGGGGTCCCAGTGGGCCCATATATTTT. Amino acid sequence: CATSRGPSGPIYF.

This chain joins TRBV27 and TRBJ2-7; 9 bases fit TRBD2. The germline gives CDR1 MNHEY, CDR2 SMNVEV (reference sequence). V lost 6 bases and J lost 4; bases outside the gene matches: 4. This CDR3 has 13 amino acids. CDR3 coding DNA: TGTGCCAGCAGGCCTAGCGGGGCTTACGAGCAGTACTTC. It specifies CASRPSGAYEQYF.

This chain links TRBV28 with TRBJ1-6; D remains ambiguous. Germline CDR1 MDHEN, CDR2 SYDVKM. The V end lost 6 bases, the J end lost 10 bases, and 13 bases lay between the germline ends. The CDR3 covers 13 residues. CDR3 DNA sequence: TGTGCCAGCAGCCCCAATCTGAGATCACCCCTCCACTTT. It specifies CASSPNLRSPLHF.

Here the CDR3 DNA reads TGTGCCACCAGTGAATCAAGTTATTCGGGGGTCGGGCAGCCCCAGCATTTT. This codes for CATSESSYSGVGQPQHF. The J gene is TRBJ1-5, the V gene TRBV24-1; D is perhaps TRBD1 (5 bases). V was pared by 4 bases and J by 7 bases, with 22 bases between. Per the germline V gene, CDR1 is KGHDR and CDR2 is SFDVKD. The CDR3 loop spans 17 amino acids.

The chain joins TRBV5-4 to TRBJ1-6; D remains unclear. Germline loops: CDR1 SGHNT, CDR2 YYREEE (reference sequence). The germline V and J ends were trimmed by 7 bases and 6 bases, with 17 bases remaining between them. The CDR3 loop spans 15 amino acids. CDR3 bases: TGTGCCAGCGGGGAGAGGTGGGCCCCTAATTCACCCCTCCACTTT. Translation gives CASGERWAPNSPLHF.

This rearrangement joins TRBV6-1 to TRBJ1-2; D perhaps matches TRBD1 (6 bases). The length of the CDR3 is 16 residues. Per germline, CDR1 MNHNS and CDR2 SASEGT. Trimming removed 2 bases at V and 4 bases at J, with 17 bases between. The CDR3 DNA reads TGTGCCAGCAGTGAAATATTCAGGACAGTCCTCTATGGCTACACCTTC. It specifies CASSEIFRTVLYGYTF.

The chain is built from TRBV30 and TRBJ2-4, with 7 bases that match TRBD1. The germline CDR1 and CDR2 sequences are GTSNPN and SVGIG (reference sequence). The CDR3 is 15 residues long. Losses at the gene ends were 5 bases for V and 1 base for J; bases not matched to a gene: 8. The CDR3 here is CAWSRPDRAKNIQYF. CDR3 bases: TGTGCCTGGTCAAGACCGGACAGGGCCAAAAACATTCAGTACTTC.

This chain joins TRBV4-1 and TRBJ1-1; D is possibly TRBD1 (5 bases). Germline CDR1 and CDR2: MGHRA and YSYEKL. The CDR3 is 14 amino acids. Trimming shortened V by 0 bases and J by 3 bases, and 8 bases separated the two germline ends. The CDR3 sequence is CASSQDRDHTEAFF. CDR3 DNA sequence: TGCGCCAGCAGCCAAGACAGGGACCACACTGAAGCTTTCTTT.

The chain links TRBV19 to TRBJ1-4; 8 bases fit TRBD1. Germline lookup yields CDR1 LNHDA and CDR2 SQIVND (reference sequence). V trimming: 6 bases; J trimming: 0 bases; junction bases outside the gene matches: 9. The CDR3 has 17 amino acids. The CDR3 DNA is TGTGCCAGTAGCCGAGCCGGGACAGGTGCAACTAATGAAAAACTGTTTTTT. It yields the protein CASSRAGTGATNEKLFF.

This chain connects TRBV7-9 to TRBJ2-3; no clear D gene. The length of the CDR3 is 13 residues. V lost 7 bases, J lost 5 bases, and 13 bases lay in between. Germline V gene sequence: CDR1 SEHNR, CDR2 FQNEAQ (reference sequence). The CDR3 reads CASIKGLEDTQYF. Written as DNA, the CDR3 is TGTGCCAGCATAAAGGGATTAGAAGATACGCAGTATTTT.

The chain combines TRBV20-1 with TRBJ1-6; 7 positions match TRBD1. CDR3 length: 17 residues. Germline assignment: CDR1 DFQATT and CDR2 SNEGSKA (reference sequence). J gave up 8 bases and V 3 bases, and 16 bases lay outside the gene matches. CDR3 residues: CSASLTGSRIWDSPLHF. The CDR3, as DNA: TGCAGTGCTAGTTTGACAGGGTCTCGGATTTGGGATTCACCCCTCCACTTT.

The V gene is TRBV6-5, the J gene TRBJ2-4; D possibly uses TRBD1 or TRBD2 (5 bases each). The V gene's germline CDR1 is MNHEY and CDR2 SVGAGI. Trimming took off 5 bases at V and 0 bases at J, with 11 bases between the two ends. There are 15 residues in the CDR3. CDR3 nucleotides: TGTGCCAGCAGTCCGGAGGACATAGCCAAAAACATTCAGTACTTC. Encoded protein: CASSPEDIAKNIQYF.

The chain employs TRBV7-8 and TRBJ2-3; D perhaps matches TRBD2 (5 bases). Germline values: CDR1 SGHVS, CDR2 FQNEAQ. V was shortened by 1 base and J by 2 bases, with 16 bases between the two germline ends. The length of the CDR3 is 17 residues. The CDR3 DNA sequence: TGTGCCAGCAGCTTAGTGCCGGGGTCGAGCTTCACAGATACGCAGTATTTT. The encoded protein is CASSLVPGSSFTDTQYF.

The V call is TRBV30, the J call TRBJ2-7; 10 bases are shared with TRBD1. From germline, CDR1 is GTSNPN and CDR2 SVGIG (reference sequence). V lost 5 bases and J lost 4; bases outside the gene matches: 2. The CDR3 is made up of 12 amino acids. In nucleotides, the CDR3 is TGTGCCTGGGGGGGACAGGGGTACGAGCAGTACTTC. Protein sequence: CAWGGQGYEQYF. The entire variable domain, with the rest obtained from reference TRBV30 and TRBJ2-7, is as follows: SQTIHQWPATLVQPVGSPLSLECTVEGTSNPNLYWYRQAAGRGLQLLFYSVGIGQISSEVPQNLSASRPQDRQFILSSKKLLLSDSGFYLCAWGGQGYEQYFGPGTRLTVT.

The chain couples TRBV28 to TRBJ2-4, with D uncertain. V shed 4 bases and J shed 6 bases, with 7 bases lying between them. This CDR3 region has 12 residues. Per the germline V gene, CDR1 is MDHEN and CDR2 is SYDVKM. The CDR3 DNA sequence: TGTGCCAGCAGTTCGGATAGAAACATTCAGTACTTC. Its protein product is CASSSDRNIQYF.

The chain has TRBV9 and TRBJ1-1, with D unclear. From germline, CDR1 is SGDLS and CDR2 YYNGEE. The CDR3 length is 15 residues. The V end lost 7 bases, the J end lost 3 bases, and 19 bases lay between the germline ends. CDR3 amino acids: CASSPDPSGDTEAFF. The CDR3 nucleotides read TGTGCCAGCTCCCCAGACCCATCCGGGGACACTGAAGCTTTCTTT.

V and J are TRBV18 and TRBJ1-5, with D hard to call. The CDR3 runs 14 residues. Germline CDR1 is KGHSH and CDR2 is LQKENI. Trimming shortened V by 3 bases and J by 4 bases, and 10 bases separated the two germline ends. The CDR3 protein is CASSPEDGNQPQHF. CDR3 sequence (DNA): TGTGCCAGCTCACCTGAGGACGGAAATCAGCCCCAGCATTTT.

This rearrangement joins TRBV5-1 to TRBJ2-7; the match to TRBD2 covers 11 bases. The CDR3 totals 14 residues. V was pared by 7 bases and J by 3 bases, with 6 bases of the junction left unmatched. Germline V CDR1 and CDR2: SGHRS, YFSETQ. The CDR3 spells CASSVTSGGYEQYF. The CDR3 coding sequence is TGCGCCAGCTCGGTCACTAGCGGGGGCTACGAGCAGTACTTC. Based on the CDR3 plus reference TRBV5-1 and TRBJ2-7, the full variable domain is KAGVTQTPRYLIKTRGQQVTLSCSPISGHRSVSWYQQTPGQGLQFLFEYFSETQRNKGNFPGRFSGRQFSNSRSEMNVSTLELGDSALYLCASSVTSGGYEQYFGPGTRLTVT.

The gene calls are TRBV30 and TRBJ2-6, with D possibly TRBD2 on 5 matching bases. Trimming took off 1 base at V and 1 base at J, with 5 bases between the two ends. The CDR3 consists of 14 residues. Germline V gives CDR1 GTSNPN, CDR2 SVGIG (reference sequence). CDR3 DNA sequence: TGTGCCTGGAGTGGAGGGTCTGGGGCCAACGTCCTGACTTTC. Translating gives CAWSGGSGANVLTF.

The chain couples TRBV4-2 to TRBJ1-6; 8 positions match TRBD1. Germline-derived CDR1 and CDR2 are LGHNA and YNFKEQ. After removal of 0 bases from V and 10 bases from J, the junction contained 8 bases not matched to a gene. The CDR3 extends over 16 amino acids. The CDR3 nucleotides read TGTGCCAGCAGCCAAGAACCAGGGGGCGTAGGGTCACCCCTCCACTTT. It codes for CASSQEPGGVGSPLHF.

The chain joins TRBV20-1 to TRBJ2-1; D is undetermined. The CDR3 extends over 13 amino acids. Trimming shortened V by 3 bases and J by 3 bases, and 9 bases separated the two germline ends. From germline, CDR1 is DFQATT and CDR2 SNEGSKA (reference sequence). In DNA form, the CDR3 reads TGCAGTGCTAGTATGGCGAACTACAATGAGCAGTTCTTC. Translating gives CSASMANYNEQFF.

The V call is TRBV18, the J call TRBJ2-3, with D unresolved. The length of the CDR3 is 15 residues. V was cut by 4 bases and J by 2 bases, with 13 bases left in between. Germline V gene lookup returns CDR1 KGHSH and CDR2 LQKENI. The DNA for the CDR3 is TGTGCCAGCTCACAGGGCCTCGGGTACACAGATACGCAGTATTTT. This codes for CASSQGLGYTDTQYF.

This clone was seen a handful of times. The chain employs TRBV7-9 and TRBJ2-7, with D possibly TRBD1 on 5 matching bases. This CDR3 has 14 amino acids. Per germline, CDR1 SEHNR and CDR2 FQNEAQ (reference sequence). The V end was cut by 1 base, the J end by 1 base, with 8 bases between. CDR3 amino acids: CASSLVAGSYEQYF. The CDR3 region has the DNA TGTGCCAGCAGCTTAGTTGCAGGGTCCTACGAGCAGTACTTC.

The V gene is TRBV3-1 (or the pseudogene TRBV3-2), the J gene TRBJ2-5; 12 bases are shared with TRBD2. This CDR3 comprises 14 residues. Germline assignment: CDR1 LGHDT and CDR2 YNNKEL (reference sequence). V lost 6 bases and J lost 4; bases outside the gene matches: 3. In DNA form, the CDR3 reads TGTGCCAGCAGTCTGGGACTAGCGGGAGAGACCCAGTACTTC. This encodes CASSLGLAGETQYF.

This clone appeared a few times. In nucleotides, the CDR3 is TGTGCCAGCAGTTTAGACACCTCGCGTGGCTACACCTTC. Translated, it gives CASSLDTSRGYTF. V and J are TRBV28 and TRBJ1-2; unclear D gene. Trimming shortened V by 2 bases and J by 7 bases, and 11 bases separated the two germline ends. The CDR3 is 13 residues long. CDR1 is MDHEN and CDR2 is SYDVKM in the germline V gene.

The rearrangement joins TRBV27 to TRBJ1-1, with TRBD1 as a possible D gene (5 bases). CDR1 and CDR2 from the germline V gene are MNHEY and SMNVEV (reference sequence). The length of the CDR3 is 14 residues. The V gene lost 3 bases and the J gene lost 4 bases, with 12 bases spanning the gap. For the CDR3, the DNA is TGTGCCAGCAGTTTGGGGGGGACGAGCACTGAAGCTTTCTTT. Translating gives CASSLGGTSTEAFF.

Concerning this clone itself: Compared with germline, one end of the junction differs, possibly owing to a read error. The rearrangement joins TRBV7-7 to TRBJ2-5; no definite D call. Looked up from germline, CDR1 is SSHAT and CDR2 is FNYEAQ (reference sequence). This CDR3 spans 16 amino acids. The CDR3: CASSFKAGYSQETQYF. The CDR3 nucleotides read TGTGCTAGCAGCTTTAAGGCAGGTTACAGTCAAGAGACCCAGTACTTC. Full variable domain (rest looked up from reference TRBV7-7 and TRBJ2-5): GAGVSQSPRYKVTKRGQDVTLRCDPISSHATLYWYQQALGQGPEFLTYFNYEAQPDKSGLPSDRFSAERPEGSISTLTIQRTEQRDSAMYRCASSFKAGYSQETQYFGPGTRLLVL.

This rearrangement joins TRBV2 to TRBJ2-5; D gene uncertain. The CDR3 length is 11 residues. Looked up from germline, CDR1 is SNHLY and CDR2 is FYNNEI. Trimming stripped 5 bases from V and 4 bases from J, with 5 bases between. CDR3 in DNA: TGTGCCAGCAGTCCTAGAGAGACCCAGTACTTC. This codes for CASSPRETQYF.

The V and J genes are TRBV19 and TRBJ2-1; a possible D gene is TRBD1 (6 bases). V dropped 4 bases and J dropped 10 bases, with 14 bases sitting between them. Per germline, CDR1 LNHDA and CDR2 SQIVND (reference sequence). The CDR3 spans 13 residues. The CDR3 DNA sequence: TGTGCCAGTAGTAGTGCAGGGGCGGCGGAGCAGTTCTTC. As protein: CASSSAGAAEQFF.